What follows are 2 T cell receptor beta chains derived from one specimen sequenced in a study of persistence of HIV-infected CD4 T cells. The immunoSEQ assay was version 4, run in survey mode. Data came from immunoSEQ multiplex PCR; TCRdb stores just in-frame clones and leaves some out. The profile shows 35,000 to 40,000 clones, about 85% of them singletons. The stimulus was lysate of CMV-infected fibroblasts, about 11 ug/mL. Sorted nonresponding memory CD4+ T cells were CD40L-negative, CD69-negative, CD45RO-high. No antigen is known for these receptors. This material consisted of CD4+ T cells sorted from PBMCs after approximately 20-hour stimulation, taken from a patient who received antiretroviral therapy. The receptors here all came from an adult man with HIV who was CMV-seropositive.

The CDR3 loop reads CASSPGQGARTEAFF. CDR3 DNA sequence: TGTGCCAGCAGCCCGGGCCAGGGGGCAAGGACTGAAGCTTTCTTT. The chain joins TRBV7-9 to TRBJ1-1, with TRBD1 matching 8 bases. Germline-derived CDR1 and CDR2 are SEHNR and FQNEAQ (reference sequence). With V trimmed by 5 bases and J by 5 bases, 10 bases remained unmatched. The CDR3 runs 15 residues.

The chain has TRBV28 and TRBJ1-1; 7 bases agree with TRBD1. Trimming at V came to 9 bases and at J to 0 bases, leaving 7 bases not matched to a gene. Per germline, CDR1 MDHEN and CDR2 SYDVKM. The CDR3 is 14 amino acids. In DNA form, the CDR3 reads TGTGCCAGTTCCACAGGGGCAATGAACACTGAAGCTTTCTTT. It codes for CASSTGAMNTEAFF.